This TCR beta chain was identified in a study of cytomegalovirus exposure and HLA in healthy donors. Study-wide findings and caveats: Owing to their indistinguishability, certain V segments, notably TRBV6-2 and TRBV6-3, were excluded. Productive rates of about 87% or about 30% were seen for most TCR beta V segments in an earlier analysis.

This CDR3 is built from 15 residues. Per germline, CDR1 SGHNT and CDR2 YYREEE (reference sequence). V lost 3 bases, J lost 5 bases, and 10 bases stayed unmatched. Primers included in the PCR were 60 Vbeta and 13 Jbeta primers. Original processing methods: Later reanalysis found about 80 million unique TCR beta chains, around 10 million of them shared. Profiled with immunoSEQ multiplex PCR; TCRdb holds only in-frame clones, not every one. V and J calls and clone size come straight from that table; D and trimming were deduced from the DNA. In the table there are 90,000 to 150,000 clones, 78% of which are singletons. Donors likely had unrecorded immune exposures despite being nominally healthy when sampled. To note about this clone: The antigen remains undetermined.

The chain combines TRBV5-4 with TRBJ2-7; 8 bases are a match to TRBD2. Material for sequencing was PBMCs. This TCR derives from a woman under 40 in good health and CMV-seropositive. The chain's CDR3 is CASSSPTGGQNEQYF. CDR3 in DNA: TGTGCCAGCAGCTCTCCCACGGGAGGGCAGAACGAGCAGTACTTC.